The T cell receptor (beta chain) under discussion was sequenced for a study of T cell responses to AZD1222 COVID-19 vaccine. Study observations and caveats: At baseline, just 6 or 7 AZD1222 recipients tested seropositive. The donor cohort was predominantly white British with a female majority, and clonal diversity may have been underestimated. Spike-wide coverage was observed for vaccine-associated CD4 TCRs, with dominant responses at 160-218 and 743-854. In the spike-specific TCR repertoire, nearly half reportedly target unmutated variant regions.

Measured with immunoSEQ multiplex PCR; TCRdb has only the in-frame clones, and not every one. The sample lists about 130,000 clones; 80% to 90% were seen once. In the case of this clone: Its antigen is not known.

Trimming removed 8 bases at V and 3 bases at J, with 16 bases between. The CDR3 is 14 residues long. The germline gives CDR1 SNHLY, CDR2 FYNNEI. The material sequenced was peripheral blood, taken on day 0 of AZD1222 vaccination. This receptor was identified in an adult in good health. The chain recombines TRBV2 with TRBJ1-1; D perhaps matches TRBD1 (6 bases). CDR3 DNA: TGTGCCAGCCTACTACAGGGCCTCGACACTGAAGCTTTCTTT. It is translated as CASLLQGLDTEAFF.